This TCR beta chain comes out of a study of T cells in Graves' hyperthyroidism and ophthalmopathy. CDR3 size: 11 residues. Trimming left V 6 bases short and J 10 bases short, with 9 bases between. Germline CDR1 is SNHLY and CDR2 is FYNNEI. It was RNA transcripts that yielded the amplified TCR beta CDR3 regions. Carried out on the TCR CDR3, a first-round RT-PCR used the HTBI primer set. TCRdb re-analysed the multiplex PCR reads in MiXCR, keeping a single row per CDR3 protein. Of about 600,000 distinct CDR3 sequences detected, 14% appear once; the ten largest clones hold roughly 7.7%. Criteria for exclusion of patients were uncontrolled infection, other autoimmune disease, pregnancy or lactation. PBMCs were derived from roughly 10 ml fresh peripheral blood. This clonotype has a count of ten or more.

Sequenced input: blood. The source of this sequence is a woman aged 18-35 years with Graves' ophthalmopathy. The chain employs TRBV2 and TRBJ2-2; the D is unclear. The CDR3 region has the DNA TGTGCCAGCAGCGAGATGGAGGAGCTGTTTTTT. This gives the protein CASSEMEELFF.